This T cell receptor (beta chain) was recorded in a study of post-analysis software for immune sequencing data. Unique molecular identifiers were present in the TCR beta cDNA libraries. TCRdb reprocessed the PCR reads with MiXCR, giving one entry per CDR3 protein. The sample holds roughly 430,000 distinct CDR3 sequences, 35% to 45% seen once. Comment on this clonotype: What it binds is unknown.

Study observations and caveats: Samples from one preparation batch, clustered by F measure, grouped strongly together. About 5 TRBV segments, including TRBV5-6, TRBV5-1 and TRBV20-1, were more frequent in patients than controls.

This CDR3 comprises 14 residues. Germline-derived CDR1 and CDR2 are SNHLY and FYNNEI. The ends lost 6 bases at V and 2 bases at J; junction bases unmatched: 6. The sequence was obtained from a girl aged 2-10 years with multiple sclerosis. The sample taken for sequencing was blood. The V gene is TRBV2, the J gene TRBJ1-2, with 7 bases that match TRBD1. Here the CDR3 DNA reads TGTGCCAGCAGCCAAACGACAGGGAACTATGGCTACACCTTC. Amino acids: CASSQTTGNYGYTF.